This entry lists 22 T cell receptor beta chains sequenced from one sample in a study of cytomegalovirus exposure and HLA in healthy donors. The PCR ran on 60 Vbeta and 13 Jbeta primers. Sequencing used immunoSEQ multiplex PCR; TCRdb keeps in-frame clones, though not all of them. The data contain roughly 190,000 clones, around 86% of them singletons. Sequencing was performed on PBMCs. The receptors were gathered from a man aged 25-45 years in good health and CMV-seronegative.

Written as DNA, the CDR3 is TGCGCCAGCAGTGCAGGGGGCAACTATGGCTACACCTTC. It is translated as CASSAGGNYGYTF. J is TRBJ1-2 and V is TRBV10-1, with 8 bases identical to TRBD1. This CDR3 is built from 13 residues. CDR1 and CDR2 (germline): WNHNN, SYGVQD (reference sequence). The V gene end was trimmed by 4 bases and the J gene end by 2 bases; junction bases not matched to a gene: 0.

The chain carries TRBV15 and TRBJ1-5; a weak D match, TRBD1 (5 bases). This CDR3 is built from 14 residues. Germline CDR1 reads LNHNV; CDR2 reads YYDKDF (reference sequence). Trimming shortened V by 4 bases and J by 10 bases, and 17 bases separated the two germline ends. The CDR3 DNA reads TGTGCCACCAGCACTCTCAACAAAGACAGCCCCCAGCATTTT. Translating it yields CATSTLNKDSPQHF.

To note about this clone: An end of the junction does not agree with germline; a read error may underlie this. The V gene is TRBV7-9, the J gene TRBJ2-7; 7 bases map to TRBD1. The CDR3 is 13 amino acids. Germline CDR1 reads SEHNR; CDR2 reads FQNEAQ (reference sequence). CDR3 sequence: CSSSLYPGGEQYF. The CDR3, as DNA: TGTTCCAGCAGCTTATACCCAGGGGGCGAGCAGTACTTC.

V gene TRBV6-1 combines with J gene TRBJ2-5; D unresolved. Germline CDR1 and CDR2: MNHNS and SASEGT. The CDR3 extends over 13 amino acids. V was shortened by 5 bases and J by 5 bases, with 12 bases between the two germline ends. The DNA for the CDR3 is TGTGCCAGCAGTCATAACTCGTGGGAGACCCAGTACTTC. Its protein product is CASSHNSWETQYF.

This clone was detected once. The same CDR3 can be traced to other DNA sequences in this sample. The CDR3 region has the DNA TGTGCCAGCAGCTCTCGGGACAATGAGCAGTTCTTC. It specifies CASSSRDNEQFF. The chain has TRBV7-6 and TRBJ2-1; D gene uncertain. The CDR3 totals 12 residues. The germline CDR1 and CDR2 sequences are SGHVS and FNYEAQ. The V and J ends lost 4 bases and 5 bases respectively, with 6 bases between them.

This clone was counted only a few times. The CDR3 DNA follows: TGTGCCAGCAGCTTACAGGGGGCTCGAGAAAAACTGTTTTTT. It translates to CASSLQGAREKLFF. The V call is TRBV7-2, the J call TRBJ1-4; 8 positions match TRBD1. Germline lookup yields CDR1 SGHTA and CDR2 FQGNSA. This CDR3 comprises 14 residues. After removal of 2 bases from V and 8 bases from J, the junction contained 4 bases not matched to a gene.

The chain couples TRBV18 to TRBJ2-7; 11 bases align to TRBD2. Looked up from germline, CDR1 is KGHSH and CDR2 is LQKENI. The CDR3 runs to 16 residues. The junction had 1 base not matched to a gene; V was cut back by 0 bases and J by 0 bases. Here the CDR3 DNA reads TGTGCCAGCTCACCACCGGGACTAGCGGCCTCCTACGAGCAGTACTTC. This codes for CASSPPGLAASYEQYF.

This clone was counted once. Other nucleotide sequences from this sample produce the same CDR3. This chain links TRBV7-9 with TRBJ1-1, with unresolved D. Germline CDR1 SEHNR, CDR2 FQNEAQ (reference sequence). The ends were cut back, 9 bases at V and 1 base at J, with 12 bases in the middle. The CDR3 length is 13 residues. DNA for the CDR3: TGTGCCAGTAGGAGGGCGGCGAACACTGAAGCTTTCTTT. Translating gives CASRRAANTEAFF.

The chain links TRBV6-5 to TRBJ1-2; TRBD1 aligns across 9 bases. CDR1 is MNHEY, CDR2 SVGAGI, per germline. The CDR3 spans 16 residues. V lost 2 bases to trimming and J lost 5 bases; unmatched junction nucleotides: 9. CDR3 in amino acids: CASSYTSGQGWYGYTF. CDR3 nucleotides: TGTGCCAGCAGTTACACCTCGGGACAGGGTTGGTATGGCTACACCTTC.

This clone appeared once. V gene TRBV7-8 combines with J gene TRBJ2-1; D gene unclear. V was clipped by 2 bases and J by 6 bases, with 5 bases between them. This CDR3 region has 12 residues. Germline values: CDR1 SGHVS, CDR2 FQNEAQ. Here the CDR3 DNA reads TGTGCCAGCAGCTTAATCCGCAATGAGCAGTTCTTC. This sequence encodes CASSLIRNEQFF.

The chain links TRBV6-1 to TRBJ2-1; 7 bases fit TRBD2. CDR3 size: 17 residues. The germline V gene encodes CDR1 MNHNS and CDR2 SASEGT. The V segment lost 3 bases and the J segment 4 bases; nucleotides outside the gene matches: 12. The CDR3 protein is CASSEALGTKLYNEQFF. The CDR3 bases are TGTGCCAGCAGTGAGGCCCTCGGGACTAAACTATACAATGAGCAGTTCTTC.

This rearrangement joins TRBV15 to TRBJ2-7, with a possible D match to TRBD1 (5 bases). Germline-derived CDR1 and CDR2 are LNHNV and YYDKDF (reference sequence). This CDR3 region has 15 residues. The germline V and J ends were trimmed by 0 bases and 8 bases, with 17 bases remaining between them. CDR3 bases: TGTGCCACCAGCAGAGATCCCGGCAGGGCCTTCAAGCAGTACTTC. Translated, it gives CATSRDPGRAFKQYF. The entire variable domain, with the rest obtained from reference TRBV15 and TRBJ2-7, is as follows: DAMVIQNPRYQVTQFGKPVTLSCSQTLNHNVMYWYQQKSSQAPKLLFHYYDKDFNNEADTPDNFQSRRPNTSFCFLDIRSPGLGDTAMYLCATSRDPGRAFKQYFGPGTRLTVT.

CDR3 amino acids: CASSLIAGYQETQYF. DNA of the CDR3: TGTGCCAGCAGCTTGATAGCGGGGTACCAAGAGACCCAGTACTTC. This chain uses TRBV5-6 with TRBJ2-5; 8 bases are a match to TRBD2. Germline V gene lookup returns CDR1 SGHDT and CDR2 YYEEEE. The CDR3 spans 15 residues. The V and J ends lost 1 base and 0 bases, in that order; junction bases with no gene match: 2.

This chain uses TRBV7-2 with TRBJ2-7; D remains ambiguous. Germline V gene data show CDR1 as SGHTA and CDR2 as FQGNSA. The CDR3 is 13 amino acids. Trimming shortened V by 2 bases and J by 3 bases, and 8 bases separated the two germline ends. CDR3 DNA sequence: TGTGCCAGCAGCTTAACTATTGGCTACGAGCAGTACTTC. This gives the protein CASSLTIGYEQYF.

The chain recombines TRBV6-5 with TRBJ1-5; D is ambiguous. This CDR3 has 15 residues. Trimming cost V 0 bases and J 3 bases, with 9 bases left between them. Germline assignment: CDR1 MNHEY and CDR2 SVGAGI. The CDR3 region has the DNA TGTGCCAGCAGTTACTCGAGTAGCCCCAATCAGCCCCAGCATTTT. Translating gives CASSYSSSPNQPQHF.

This chain links TRBV2 with TRBJ2-7; tentatively, D is TRBD2 (5 bases). Germline-derived CDR1 and CDR2 are SNHLY and FYNNEI. The CDR3 has 13 residues. V lost 3 bases and J lost 3, with 9 bases in between. The CDR3 region has the DNA TGTGCCAGCAGTGAGGAGGTGCTCTACGAGCAGTACTTC. Amino acid sequence: CASSEEVLYEQYF.

The V and J genes are TRBV11-2 and TRBJ1-3; perhaps TRBD1 as D (5 bases). CDR3 length equals 13 residues. The germline V gene has CDR1 SGHAT and CDR2 FQNNGV. V lost 5 bases, J lost 8 bases, and 13 bases lay in between. CDR3 coding DNA: TGTGCCAGCAGCCTGGACGCGGGACACACCATATATTTT. This codes for CASSLDAGHTIYF.

The rearrangement links TRBV5-6 to TRBJ1-1; D is possibly TRBD1 (6 bases). V lost 2 bases and J lost 4, with 18 bases in between. CDR1 and CDR2 (germline): SGHDT, YYEEEE. The CDR3 is 16 residues long. The CDR3 nucleotides are TGTGCCAGCAGCTTCGTTTCGACAGGCGGGGGCACTGAAGCTTTCTTT. Translated: CASSFVSTGGGTEAFF.

The J gene is TRBJ1-1, the V gene TRBV6-1, with D possibly being TRBD1 (5 bases). Germline assignment: CDR1 MNHNS and CDR2 SASEGT. This CDR3 is built from 12 residues. V was shortened by 6 bases and J by 10 bases, with 15 bases between the two germline ends. DNA for the CDR3: TGTGCCAGCAGCCGACGGCAGGGCTTAGCTTTCTTT. This translates into CASSRRQGLAFF.

This sequence joins TRBV4-2 and TRBJ1-3, with a tentative D call TRBD1 (6 bases). The CDR3 extends over 15 amino acids. Germline V gives CDR1 LGHNA, CDR2 YNFKEQ. V was cut by 2 bases and J by 0 bases, with 8 bases left in between. CDR3 sequence: CASSQRTVSGNTIYF. The CDR3 DNA is TGTGCCAGCAGCCAAAGGACAGTCTCTGGAAACACCATATATTTT.

This rearrangement joins TRBV7-6 to TRBJ1-1, with D unresolved. Trimming left V 1 base short and J 8 bases short, with 11 bases between. The CDR3 spans 13 residues. Germline lookup yields CDR1 SGHVS and CDR2 FNYEAQ. CDR3 loop: CASSLGLGVEAFF. DNA of the CDR3: TGTGCCAGCAGCTTAGGACTCGGGGTGGAAGCTTTCTTT.

The rearrangement uses TRBV6-6 and TRBJ2-7; D possibly corresponds to TRBD2 (5 bases). V lost 6 bases and J 3 bases, leaving 12 bases between the germline ends. The CDR3 sequence is 13 residues long. The V gene's germline CDR1 is MNHNY and CDR2 SVGAGI (reference sequence). The CDR3 region has the DNA TGTGCCAGCAGCCGGACTCTCTACTACGAGCAGTACTTC. Translating it yields CASSRTLYYEQYF.